This passage covers 18 T cell receptor beta chains from one sample sequenced in a study of T cells in localized non-small cell lung cancer. The protocol was immunoSEQ multiplex PCR, while the TCRdb copy is restricted to in-frame clones and leaves out a portion. The sample carries around 78,000 clones, approximately 90% recorded once. The sequenced sample was peripheral blood, obtained before any cancer treatment. The receptors were sampled from a woman aged 40 to 75 with stage I squamous cell lung carcinoma.

The chain's CDR3 is CSVQNRQVGTGELFF. As DNA, the CDR3 is TGCAGCGTTCAAAATCGACAGGTTGGGACCGGGGAGCTGTTTTTT. V usage is TRBV29-1 and J usage is TRBJ2-2, with a possible D match to TRBD1 (6 bases). Germline V gives CDR1 SQVTM, CDR2 ANQGSEA. V was trimmed by 5 bases and J by 5 bases, leaving 18 bases between them. The CDR3 totals 15 residues.

The chain links TRBV5-4 to TRBJ1-1, with D tentatively TRBD1 (5 bases). This CDR3 spans 14 amino acids. Germline V CDR1 and CDR2: SGHNT, YYREEE (reference sequence). V gave up 2 bases and J gave up 4 bases, with 12 bases separating them. The CDR3 here is CASSFSGRGTEAFF. In DNA form, the CDR3 reads TGTGCCAGCAGCTTTTCGGGGCGAGGCACTGAAGCTTTCTTT. Drawing the rest from reference TRBV5-4 and TRBJ1-1, the complete variable domain is ETGVTQSPTHLIKTRGQQVTLRCSSQSGHNTVSWYQQALGQGPQFIFQYYREEENGRGNFPPRFSGLQFPNYSSELNVNALELDDSALYLCASSFSGRGTEAFFGQGTRLTVV.

The rearrangement joins TRBV27 to TRBJ1-1; D perhaps matches TRBD1 (6 bases). The CDR3 runs to 13 residues. Germline lookup yields CDR1 MNHEY and CDR2 SMNVEV (reference sequence). Trimming took off 6 bases at V and 10 bases at J, with 18 bases between the two ends. The DNA of the CDR3 is TGTGCCAGCAGCCCCGGGAGCAGGGGAAGAGCTTTCTTT. It encodes CASSPGSRGRAFF.

The V gene is TRBV11-2, the J gene TRBJ1-6; D possibly corresponds to TRBD1 (5 bases). The CDR3 is made up of 15 amino acids. The ends were cut back, 5 bases at V and 13 bases at J, with 21 bases in the middle. Per the germline V gene, CDR1 is SGHAT and CDR2 is FQNNGV. In DNA, the CDR3 is TGTGCCAGCAGCCCCTGGGACGCGGGTCTGTCGCCCCTCCACTTT. Its protein is CASSPWDAGLSPLHF.

This chain uses TRBV10-3 with TRBJ1-4, with no clear D. This CDR3 has 16 residues. Germline loops: CDR1 ENHRY, CDR2 SYGVKD. V gave up 0 bases and J gave up 1 base, with 9 bases separating them. For the CDR3, the DNA is TGTGCCATCAGTGAGTCGAGAGCTCAAACTAATGAAAAACTGTTTTTT. Encoded protein: CAISESRAQTNEKLFF.

The chain recombines TRBV7-9 with TRBJ1-1, with a tentative D call TRBD1 (6 bases). The CDR3 is 15 amino acids. The germline gives CDR1 SEHNR, CDR2 FQNEAQ (reference sequence). V was shortened by 6 bases and J by 1 base, with 15 bases between the two germline ends. This CDR3 reads CASRSQGGGNTEAFF. The DNA of the CDR3 is TGTGCCAGCAGGTCACAGGGAGGAGGGAACACTGAAGCTTTCTTT.

V gene TRBV5-4 combines with J gene TRBJ1-2, with no clear D. Trimming removed 0 bases at V and 6 bases at J, with 9 bases between. CDR3 size: 13 residues. Germline V lookup: CDR1 SGHNT, CDR2 YYREEE (reference sequence). CDR3 sequence reads: CASSLDGLDGYTF. CDR3 DNA: TGTGCCAGCAGCTTGGATGGGCTCGATGGCTACACCTTC.

V and J are TRBV13 and TRBJ1-1; D gene uncertain. The ends were cut back, 6 bases at V and 5 bases at J, with 16 bases in the middle. Per germline, CDR1 PRHDT and CDR2 FYEKMQ (reference sequence). The CDR3 extends over 14 amino acids. The CDR3, as DNA: TGTGCCAGCAGTCCCACAACGGGCCGGACTGAAGCTTTCTTT. This codes for CASSPTTGRTEAFF.

This rearrangement joins TRBV5-5 to TRBJ2-7; D possibly corresponds to TRBD2 (6 bases). Per the germline V gene, CDR1 is SGHKS and CDR2 is YYEKEE (reference sequence). This CDR3 region has 15 residues. With 0 bases removed from V and 0 bases from J, the gap between germline ends came to 10 bases. The CDR3 DNA reads as TGTGCCAGCAGCTTGGGCGGGGCGAGCTCCTACGAGCAGTACTTC. Its translation is CASSLGGASSYEQYF.

J is TRBJ2-3 and V is TRBV5-1; TRBD2 aligns across 9 bases. CDR3 length equals 17 residues. Losses at the gene ends were 1 base for V and 0 bases for J; bases not matched to a gene: 6. Germline CDR1 reads SGHRS; CDR2 reads YFSETQ. The CDR3 sequence: CASSLPLAGESTDTQYF. The CDR3 nucleotides are TGCGCCAGCAGCTTGCCCTTAGCGGGAGAAAGCACAGATACGCAGTATTTT.

The genes are TRBV4-1 and TRBJ2-1, with 13 bases fitting TRBD2. The V and J ends lost 1 base and 14 bases, in that order; junction bases with no gene match: 8. The CDR3 totals 15 residues. Germline V lookup: CDR1 MGHRA, CDR2 YSYEKL. The CDR3 bases are TGCGCCAGCAGCCAAGGAGAGACTAGCGGGGGGCCTAAGTTCTTC. It is translated as CASSQGETSGGPKFF.

The rearrangement links TRBV10-1 to TRBJ1-5; no definite D call. V dropped 2 bases and J dropped 10 bases, with 12 bases sitting between them. The length of the CDR3 is 13 residues. Germline V gene data show CDR1 as WNHNN and CDR2 as SYGVQD (reference sequence). The CDR3 spells CASSEGLGEPQHF. In nucleotides, the CDR3 is TGCGCCAGCAGTGAGGGTCTCGGGGAACCCCAGCATTTT.

The chain has TRBV30 and TRBJ1-3; D unclear. This CDR3 is 13 amino acids long. From germline, CDR1 is GTSNPN and CDR2 SVGIG (reference sequence). Between the trimmed V and J ends, which lost 2 bases and 2 bases, there was a span of 7 bases. The CDR3 sequence: CAWSSWTGNTIYF. The CDR3 coding sequence is TGTGCCTGGAGTAGCTGGACTGGAAACACCATATATTTT.

The chain combines TRBV18 with TRBJ1-5; 7 positions agree with TRBD1. The V gene end was trimmed by 2 bases and the J gene end by 7 bases; junction bases not matched to a gene: 14. CDR1 and CDR2 (germline): KGHSH, LQKENI. CDR3 length: 17 residues. CDR3 DNA: TGTGCCAGCTCACCAGCAGGGGGTGAAACCTTTTCGCAGCCCCAGCATTTT. Its protein is CASSPAGGETFSQPQHF.

In its sample, this clone was seen once. The chain carries TRBV28 and TRBJ1-4; D call uncertain. The CDR3 totals 15 residues. V lost 5 bases, J lost 7 bases, and 17 bases lay in between. The germline V gene has CDR1 MDHEN and CDR2 SYDVKM. DNA for the CDR3: TGTGCCAGCAGTAGGCAAAGATCTGCGGGTGAAAAACTGTTTTTT. Amino acid sequence: CASSRQRSAGEKLFF.

The J gene is TRBJ2-3, the V gene TRBV5-1, with 10 bases fitting TRBD1. The trim removed 4 bases at V and 5 bases at J, leaving 4 bases unmatched. In germline, CDR1 is SGHRS, CDR2 YFSETQ. This CDR3 comprises 14 residues. The DNA of the CDR3 is TGCGCCAGCAGCCAGGACAGGGGGGGAGATACGCAGTATTTT. This gives the protein CASSQDRGGDTQYF.

The chain couples TRBV7-8 to TRBJ2-1, with 7 bases that match TRBD2. The CDR3 is made up of 15 amino acids. Germline lookup yields CDR1 SGHVS and CDR2 FQNEAQ. Unmatched junction bases numbered 6, after V lost 0 bases and J lost 7 bases. CDR3 nucleotides: TGTGCCAGCAGCTTAGCGCTGGTTAGCGGGAATGAGCAGTTCTTC. Encoded protein: CASSLALVSGNEQFF.

The CDR3 bases are TGTGCCAGCAGTGGGGGACAGGGCGCAGATACGCAGTATTTT. This gives the protein CASSGGQGADTQYF. The J gene is TRBJ2-3, the V gene TRBV6-4; 9 bases agree with TRBD1. Per germline, CDR1 MRHNA and CDR2 SNTAGT. CDR3 length equals 14 residues. The trim removed 4 bases at V and 4 bases at J, leaving 3 bases unmatched.